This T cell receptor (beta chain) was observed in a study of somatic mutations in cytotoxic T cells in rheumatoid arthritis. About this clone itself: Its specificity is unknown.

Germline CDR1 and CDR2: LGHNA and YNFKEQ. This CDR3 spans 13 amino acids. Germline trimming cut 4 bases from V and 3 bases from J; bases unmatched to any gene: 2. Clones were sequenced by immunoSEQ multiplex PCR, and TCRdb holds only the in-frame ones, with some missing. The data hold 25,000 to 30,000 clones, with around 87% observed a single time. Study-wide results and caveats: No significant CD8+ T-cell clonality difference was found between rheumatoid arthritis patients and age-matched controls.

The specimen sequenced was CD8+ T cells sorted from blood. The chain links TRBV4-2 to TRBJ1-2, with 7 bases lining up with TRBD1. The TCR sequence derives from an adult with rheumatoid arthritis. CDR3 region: CASSPTGHYGYTF. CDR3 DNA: TGTGCCAGCAGCCCGACAGGGCACTATGGCTACACCTTC.